The rows below give T cell receptor beta chains drawn from one sample of a study of CD8+ T cells in alopecia areata. The method was immunoSEQ multiplex PCR; TCRdb's version includes in-frame clones alone and lacks a portion of them. The profile shows about 190,000 clones, about 65% of them singletons. The sample in question was CD4+ T cells sorted from blood, obtained at roughly week 49, from a patient treated with tofacitinib. These receptors came from a human donor with alopecia areata. The CDR3 runs from the conserved cysteine through the conserved F or W. A D gene is named only where the DNA matches it firmly. Rows may omit the clone size; those that give it use once, few, many or a size class.

D gene,V gene,J gene,clone size,CDR3 protein,CDR3 DNA
TRBD1,TRBV30,TRBJ1-6,.,CAWSKDRRRGPLHF,TGTGCCTGGAGTAAGGACAGGAGGAGGGGACCCCTCCACTTT
TRBD2,TRBV4-3,TRBJ2-3,.,CASSQDLGGGPTDTQYF,TGCGCCAGCAGCCAAGATTTAGGCGGGGGGCCCACAGATACGCAGTATTTT
.,TRBV29-1,TRBJ1-2,.,CSVLRGSDYGYTF,TGCAGCGTGTTAAGGGGATCGGACTATGGCTACACCTTC
TRBD2,TRBV7-3,TRBJ2-7,few,CASSSQRGPGMVHF,TGTGCCAGCAGCTCCCAGCGGGGCCCGGGTATGGTGCACTTC
TRBD1,TRBV30,TRBJ1-6,once,CAWTVLWDRGLLGNSPLHF,TGTGCCTGGACGGTCCTTTGGGACAGGGGGCTCTTGGGTAATTCACCCCTCCACTTT
.,TRBV4-2,TRBJ2-5,few,CASSRDFRETQYF,TGTGCCAGCAGCCGGGACTTTCGAGAGACCCAGTACTTC
.,TRBV7-2,TRBJ1-5,once,CASSLAVQQPQHF,TGTGCCAGCAGCTTAGCGGTCCAACAGCCCCAGCATTTT
TRBD1,TRBV2,TRBJ2-2,few,CASGQGLRTGELFF,TGTGCCAGCGGACAGGGTTTGAGGACCGGGGAGCTGTTTTTT
.,TRBV29-1,TRBJ1-1,.,CSAAGNMNTEAFF,TGCAGCGCCGCAGGGAATATGAACACTGAAGCTTTCTTT
.,TRBV5-1,TRBJ2-3,.,CASSLSLISTDTQYF,TGCGCCAGCAGCTTGAGTTTAATAAGCACAGATACGCAGTATTTT
TRBD2,TRBV15,TRBJ2-7,.,CATSRVTSGGTEQYF,TGTGCCACCAGCAGAGTGACTAGCGGGGGGACTGAGCAGTACTTC
.,TRBV11-3,TRBJ2-3,.,CASSWGLDPSTDTQYF,TGTGCCAGCAGCTGGGGACTGGATCCTAGCACAGATACGCAGTATTTT
.,TRBV20-1,TRBJ1-3,once,CSASMGNTIYF,TGCAGTGCTAGTATGGGAAACACCATATATTTT
TRBD2,TRBV12-5,TRBJ2-1,few,CASGLEPTGLAENEQFF,TGTGCTAGTGGTTTGGAACCAACTGGACTAGCGGAGAATGAGCAGTTCTTC
.,TRBV25-1,TRBJ2-3,.,CASSVSALKTDTQYF,TGTGCCAGCAGTGTCTCAGCGTTGAAGACAGATACGCAGTATTTT
.,TRBV29-1,TRBJ2-1,once,CSVVSYNEQFF,TGCAGCGTTGTTTCCTACAATGAGCAGTTCTTC
.,TRBV2,TRBJ2-6,few,CASKQGTGANVLTF,TGTGCCAGCAAACAGGGTACTGGGGCCAACGTCCTGACTTTC
.,TRBV7-6,TRBJ2-7,.,CASSLGDGGYYEQYF,TGTGCCAGCAGCCTAGGGGACGGCGGATATTACGAGCAGTACTTC
.,TRBV4-2,TRBJ2-3,.,CASSQVVGRGTDTQYF,TGTGCCAGCAGCCAAGTAGTGGGCCGGGGCACAGATACGCAGTATTTT
TRBD2,TRBV10-2,TRBJ2-5,.,CASTSSGGETQYF,TGCGCCAGCACTTCTAGCGGGGGAGAGACCCAGTACTTC
.,TRBV30,TRBJ1-4,.,CAWSLTGTEKLFF,TGTGCCTGGAGTCTCACAGGGACCGAAAAACTGTTTTTT
TRBD1,TRBV10-3,TRBJ1-1,.,CAISAQTGRGDTEAFF,TGTGCCATCAGCGCCCAGACAGGGCGAGGGGACACTGAAGCTTTCTTT
TRBD1,TRBV5-1,TRBJ1-2,.,CASSEDRLYGYTF,TGCGCCAGCAGCGAGGACAGGCTATATGGCTACACCTTC
.,TRBV2,TRBJ1-4,.,CASKGEERVKLFF,TGTGCCAGCAAGGGGGAAGAACGAGTAAAACTGTTTTTT
.,TRBV29-1,TRBJ1-2,.,CSITNVGANYGYTF,TGCAGCATCACCAACGTCGGAGCTAACTATGGCTACACCTTC
.,TRBV5-1,TRBJ2-1,few,CASSPGQSNEQFF,TGCGCCAGCAGCCCCGGACAGAGCAATGAGCAGTTCTTC
.,TRBV29-1,TRBJ2-7,few,CSVVDRGANYEQYF,TGCAGCGTCGTGGACAGAGGAGCTAACTACGAGCAGTACTTC
.,TRBV7-3,TRBJ1-5,.,CASNSSNQPQHF,TGTGCCAGCAACAGTAGCAATCAGCCCCAGCATTTT
TRBD1,TRBV7-9,TRBJ1-2,few,CASSPLGTGENYGYTF,TGTGCCAGCAGCCCTCTGGGGACAGGGGAAAACTATGGCTACACCTTC
.,TRBV19,TRBJ2-5,.,CASRRGGGETQYF,TGTGCCAGTAGAAGGGGAGGGGGAGAGACCCAGTACTTC
TRBD2,TRBV5-4,TRBJ2-3,.,CASSHQLGLAGLVDTQYF,TGTGCCAGCAGCCACCAACTAGGGCTAGCGGGGTTGGTAGATACGCAGTATTTT
.,TRBV30,TRBJ1-2,.,CAWTSSLTYGYTF,TGTGCCTGGACCTCGAGCCTAACCTATGGCTACACCTTC
.,TRBV30,TRBJ2-3,.,CAWSRKSTDTQYF,TGTGCCTGGAGTAGGAAAAGCACAGATACGCAGTATTTT
.,TRBV29-1,TRBJ1-1,once,CSVEGLNTEAFF,TGCAGCGTTGAGGGACTGAACACTGAAGCTTTCTTT
.,TRBV4-3,TRBJ1-6,.,CASSQDQQTNNSPLHF,TGCGCCAGCAGCCAAGATCAACAGACTAATAATTCACCCCTCCACTTT
.,TRBV2,TRBJ2-7,.,CASSVGGGHYEQYF,TGTGCCAGCAGTGTAGGGGGGGGACACTACGAGCAGTACTTC
.,TRBV30,TRBJ1-3,.,CAWNRESDTIYF,TGTGCCTGGAACCGAGAGTCTGACACCATATATTTT
.,TRBV6-5,TRBJ2-5,.,CASTNSQETQYF,TGTGCCAGCACGAATAGCCAAGAGACCCAGTACTTC
.,TRBV15,TRBJ2-1,.,CATSRATMRGQFF,TGTGCCACCAGCAGAGCCACGATGCGTGGCCAGTTCTTC
.,TRBV9,TRBJ2-2,.,CASSVSYGSSGELFF,TGTGCCAGCAGCGTAAGTTACGGAAGTTCCGGGGAGCTGTTTTTT
TRBD2,TRBV27,TRBJ2-7,.,CASSKRGPYEQYF,TGTGCCAGCAGTAAGCGGGGGCCCTACGAGCAGTACTTC
.,TRBV9,TRBJ1-4,.,CASSVSAGGEKLFF,TGTGCCAGCAGCGTATCAGCGGGGGGTGAAAAACTGTTTTTT
.,TRBV15,TRBJ1-2,.,CATSREEGVGHGYTF,TGTGCCACCAGCAGAGAGGAAGGGGTCGGCCATGGCTACACCTTC
.,TRBV5-1,TRBJ1-1,.,CASSLEAAGLDTEAFF,TGCGCCAGCAGCTTGGAGGCCGCCGGACTTGACACTGAAGCTTTCTTT
TRBD1,TRBV27,TRBJ1-5,.,CASSLVGQGTSPQHF,TGTGCCAGCAGTCTTGTTGGACAGGGGACTTCGCCCCAGCATTTT